Sequencing of this T cell receptor (beta chain) was carried out in a study of shared clonotypes between healthy human individuals. Background on the study: Donors had three CD4 naive, three CD4 memory, two CD8 naive and one CD8 memory plate apiece.

Points from the study as a whole: A few donors showed sharing of approximately 5% of naive CD4 clonotypes. Apart from blood, nothing was sampled; tissue repertoires likely differ.

Replicate PCRs from sorted subsets contained 200 ng DNA, which is 31,000 or so T cell genomes. Profiling relied on immunoSEQ multiplex PCR, and the TCRdb table lists in-frame clones only, not all of them. The sample records over a million clones, approximately 80% being singletons. Trimming took off 7 bases at V and 2 bases at J, with 15 bases between the two ends. CDR1 and CDR2 (germline): SGHDN, FVKESK. This CDR3 comprises 14 residues. A word on this clone: What it recognizes is unknown.

The chain recombines TRBV14 with TRBJ2-7; D is perhaps TRBD1 or TRBD2 (7 bases each). Material: memory CD4+ T cells from PBMCs. Subset noted: CD45RA-negative fraction. The TCR sequence derives from a man between 18 and 35 years old in good health. Some clones in this sample may be carry-over from other donors' samples. The CDR3 DNA reads TGTGCCAGCAACGTACAGGGGAGGGCCTACGAGCAGTACTTC. Translating it yields CASNVQGRAYEQYF.